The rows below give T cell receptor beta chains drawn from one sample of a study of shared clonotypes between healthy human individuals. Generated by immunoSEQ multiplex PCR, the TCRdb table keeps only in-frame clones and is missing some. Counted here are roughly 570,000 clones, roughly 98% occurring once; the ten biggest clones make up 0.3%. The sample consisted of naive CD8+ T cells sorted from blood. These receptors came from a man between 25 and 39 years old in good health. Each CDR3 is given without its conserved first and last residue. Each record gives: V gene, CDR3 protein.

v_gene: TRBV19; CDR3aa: ASSITASGSEQF
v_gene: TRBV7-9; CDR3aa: ASSLVIAGVPDTQY
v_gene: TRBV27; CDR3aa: ASNPSGSYPREQY
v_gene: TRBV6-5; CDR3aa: ASSYSREVTGELF
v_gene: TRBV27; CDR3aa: ASTPISGRVSYNEQF
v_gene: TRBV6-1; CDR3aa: ASTDRGATNTEAF
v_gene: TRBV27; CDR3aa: ASSFTSGRLQY
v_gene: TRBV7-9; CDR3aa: ASSLVLQVPNTGELF
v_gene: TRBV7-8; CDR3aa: ASSLTYEQY
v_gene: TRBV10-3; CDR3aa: AISDRGWEEQY
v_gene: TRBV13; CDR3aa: ASSPGQGHEQY
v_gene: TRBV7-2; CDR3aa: ASSLTRAGTSGPSYEQY
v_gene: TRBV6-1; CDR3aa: ASSVPKGRSTDTQY
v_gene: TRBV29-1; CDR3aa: SVLQGINYGYT
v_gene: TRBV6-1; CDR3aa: ASSDATGRYEQY
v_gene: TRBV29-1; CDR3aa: SVDPGLASTDTQY
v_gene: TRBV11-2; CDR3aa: ASSSDTVYEQY
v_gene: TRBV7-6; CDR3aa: ASSLVVAGYEQY
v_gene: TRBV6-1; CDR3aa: ASSERFTGLAAPNEQF
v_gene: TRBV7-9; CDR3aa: ASSPGGKVEQF
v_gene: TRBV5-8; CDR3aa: ASSLVGGSTDTQY